Included here is one T cell receptor (beta chain) sequence, with context. The data belong to a study of blood T cell repertoires in COVID-19. The length of the CDR3 is 13 residues. Germline V lookup: CDR1 MNHEY, CDR2 SVGAGI. V was clipped by 7 bases and J by 6 bases, with 13 bases between them. This table comes from immunoSEQ multiplex PCR, and its TCRdb copy is limited to in-frame clones, with some not included. This table holds 300,000 to 400,000 clones, 70% to 90% found once. Input material: PBMCs or T cells enriched from blood (not recorded which). This receptor was taken from a woman aged 25 to 45 with acute COVID-19. The V call is TRBV6-5, the J call TRBJ2-1; perhaps TRBD1 as D (6 bases). The chain's CDR3 is CASTTGPINEQFF. CDR3 bases: TGTGCCAGCACAACAGGGCCCATCAATGAGCAGTTCTTC.